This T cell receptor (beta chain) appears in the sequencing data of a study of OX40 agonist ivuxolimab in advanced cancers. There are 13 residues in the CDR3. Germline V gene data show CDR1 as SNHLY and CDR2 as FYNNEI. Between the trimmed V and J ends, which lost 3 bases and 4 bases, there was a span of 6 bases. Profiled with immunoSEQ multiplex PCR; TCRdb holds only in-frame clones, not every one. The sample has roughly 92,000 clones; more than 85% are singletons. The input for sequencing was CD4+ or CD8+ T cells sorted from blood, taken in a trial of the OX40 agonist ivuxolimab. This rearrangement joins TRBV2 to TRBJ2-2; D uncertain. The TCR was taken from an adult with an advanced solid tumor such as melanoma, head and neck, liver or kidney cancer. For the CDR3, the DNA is TGTGCCAGCAGTGATACAATCACCGGGGAGCTGTTTTTT. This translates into CASSDTITGELFF.